What follows are 5 T cell receptor beta chains derived from one specimen sequenced in a study of blood T cell repertoires in COVID-19. Here immunoSEQ multiplex PCR was the method, and the copy in TCRdb shows in-frame clones only, minus some. The sample has some 87,000 clones, around three quarters seen once. The sequenced material came from peripheral blood. The receptors were sampled from a man aged 45-65 years who had recovered from COVID-19.

The rearrangement joins TRBV5-4 to TRBJ1-3, with a possible D match to TRBD1 (6 bases). Per germline, CDR1 SGHNT and CDR2 YYREEE (reference sequence). This CDR3 is 15 amino acids long. Trimming cost V 4 bases and J 0 bases, with 11 bases left between them. CDR3 amino acids: CASSGRGISGNTIYF. The CDR3 region has the DNA TGTGCCAGCAGCGGCAGGGGAATCTCTGGAAACACCATATATTTT.

The CDR3 loop reads CATATGNEQFF. The CDR3 nucleotides are TGTGCGACCGCCACGGGGAATGAGCAGTTCTTC. J is TRBJ2-1 and V is TRBV7-7; TRBD2 might be the D (5 bases). This CDR3 has 11 amino acids. Germline lookup yields CDR1 SSHAT and CDR2 FNYEAQ (reference sequence).

V gene TRBV25-1 combines with J gene TRBJ2-1; the D gene is possibly TRBD2 (6 bases). This CDR3 contains 15 residues. Germline CDR1 and CDR2: MGHDK and SYGVNS. Trimming took off 4 bases at V and 5 bases at J, with 15 bases between the two ends. This CDR3 is CASSVLRGRNNEQFF. DNA of the CDR3: TGTGCCAGCAGTGTATTGCGGGGTAGAAACAATGAGCAGTTCTTC.

The chain recombines TRBV2 with TRBJ1-1; 8 nucleotides align to TRBD1. This CDR3 has 13 amino acids. Losses at the gene ends were 6 bases for V and 7 bases for J; bases not matched to a gene: 7. Looked up from germline, CDR1 is SNHLY and CDR2 is FYNNEI. The CDR3 protein is CASSLGQVGEAFF. CDR3 coding DNA: TGTGCCAGCAGCCTGGGACAGGTGGGTGAAGCTTTCTTT.

This chain links TRBV21-1 with TRBJ1-2. TRBV21-1 represents a pseudogene. There are 11 residues in the CDR3. This CDR3 is CGGGVVNGYTF. CDR3 DNA sequence: TGTGGAGGGGGGGTAGTCAATGGCTACACCTTC.